A single sample is the source of the 11 T cell receptor beta chains below, sequenced in a study of T cell repertoires in cytomegalovirus infection. A single record per CDR3 protein comes from TCRdb applying MiXCR to the reads. The repertoire holds 450,000 to 600,000 distinct CDR3 sequences, with approximately 42% as singletons. What these receptors recognize is not known. The source was cultured PBMCs, collected from culture after CMV antigen stimulation. The source is a human donor in good health (CMV status not recorded). Some clones in this sample may be carry-over from other donors' samples.

The chain couples TRBV5-1 to TRBJ2-3; TRBD2 is a possible D gene (5 bases). Trimming took 0 bases from V and 11 from J, leaving 19 bases between them. The V gene's germline CDR1 is SGHRS and CDR2 YFSETQ. The CDR3 runs 15 residues. The CDR3 nucleotides are TGCGCCAGCAGCTTGGGCCACACCGGGGTAGGGAAGCAGTATTTT. As protein: CASSLGHTGVGKQYF.

This clonotype was seen only a few times. The chain is built from TRBV7-2 and TRBJ2-5; D is uncertain. V gave up 5 bases and J gave up 5 bases, with 9 bases separating them. Germline-derived CDR1 and CDR2 are SGHTA and FQGNSA. This CDR3 is 12 amino acids long. The CDR3 DNA reads TGTGCCAGCAGCGCCTCGTTGGAGACCCAGTACTTC. Translated: CASSASLETQYF. The variable domain in full, with the rest retrieved from reference TRBV7-2 and TRBJ2-5, is GAGVSQSPSNKVTEKGKDVELRCDPISGHTALYWYRQSLGQGLEFLIYFQGNSAPDKSGLPSDRFSAERTGGSVSTLTIQRTQQEDSAVYLCASSASLETQYFGPGTRLLVL.

In nucleotides, the CDR3 is TGCGCCAGCAGTCTGTTCAATAGTGGGGCCGGGGAGCTGTTTTTT. Its protein is CASSLFNSGAGELFF. The chain carries TRBV5-1 and TRBJ2-2; D not certain. Per germline, CDR1 SGHRS and CDR2 YFSETQ. V shed 5 bases and J shed 6 bases, with 17 bases lying between them. The CDR3 totals 15 residues. The complete variable domain, with remaining parts taken from reference TRBV5-1 and TRBJ2-2, reads KAGVTQTPRYLIKTRGQQVTLSCSPISGHRSVSWYQQTPGQGLQFLFEYFSETQRNKGNFPGRFSGRQFSNSRSEMNVSTLELGDSALYLCASSLFNSGAGELFFGEGSRLTVL.

The chain couples TRBV7-8 to TRBJ1-1; a possible D gene is TRBD1 (5 bases). V gave up 1 base and J gave up 8 bases, with 11 bases separating them. The CDR3 totals 13 residues. The germline V gene encodes CDR1 SGHVS and CDR2 FQNEAQ. Written as DNA, the CDR3 is TGTGCCAGCAGCTTAGTCAGGGCCGTCGAAGCTTTCTTT. Encoded protein: CASSLVRAVEAFF.

This clonotype was found a few times. The J gene is TRBJ1-4, the V gene TRBV7-2, with 10 bases matching TRBD1. The CDR3 has 14 amino acids. Germline CDR1 is SGHTA and CDR2 is FQGNSA. Germline trimming cut 5 bases from V and 8 bases from J; bases unmatched to any gene: 5. The CDR3 sequence is CASSQDRGVEKLFF. The CDR3 bases are TGTGCCAGCAGCCAGGACAGGGGGGTAGAAAAACTGTTTTTT.

The rearrangement links TRBV4-1 to TRBJ2-3; D possibly corresponds to TRBD1 (6 bases). The CDR3 runs 16 residues. In germline, CDR1 is MGHRA, CDR2 YSYEKL. The V end lost 1 base, the J end lost 3 bases, and 14 bases lay between the germline ends. DNA of the CDR3: TGCGCCAGCAGCCAAGTATTGGGGGCGATTACAGATACGCAGTATTTT. It yields the protein CASSQVLGAITDTQYF.

The sample holds a few counts of this clonotype. The chain is built from TRBV19 and TRBJ1-1, with 7 positions matching TRBD1. The CDR3 extends over 13 amino acids. CDR1 and CDR2 from the germline V gene are LNHDA and SQIVND (reference sequence). Trimming at V came to 5 bases and at J to 10 bases, leaving 10 bases not matched to a gene. In DNA, the CDR3 is TGTGCCAGTAGTGCCCGACAGGGCCCCCGAGCTTTCTTT. Translating gives CASSARQGPRAFF.

The V and J genes are TRBV7-4 and TRBJ1-4; no definite D call. In germline, CDR1 is SGHVT, CDR2 SQSDAQ. This CDR3 is 15 amino acids long. Trimming cost V 5 bases and J 4 bases, with 14 bases left between them. The CDR3 sequence is CASSMNSPFNEKLFF. Here the CDR3 DNA reads TGTGCCAGCAGCATGAACAGTCCTTTTAATGAAAAACTGTTTTTT.

The genes are TRBV7-2 and TRBJ1-6, with D unclear. The ends were cut back, 3 bases at V and 7 bases at J, with 13 bases in the middle. The CDR3 totals 15 residues. Per germline, CDR1 SGHTA and CDR2 FQGNSA. The CDR3 spells CASSLGSGQNSPLHF. The CDR3, as DNA: TGTGCCAGCAGCTTGGGGAGCGGGCAGAATTCACCCCTCCACTTT.

This clonotype was detected a few times. The chain has TRBV7-8 and TRBJ2-1; D tentatively fits TRBD1 or TRBD2 (5 bases each). In germline, CDR1 is SGHVS, CDR2 FQNEAQ. The CDR3 is 15 amino acids. V was pared by 7 bases and J by 9 bases, with 22 bases between. The CDR3 reads CASKTGTLVGGEQFF. For the CDR3, the DNA is TGTGCCAGCAAAACTGGGACGCTTGTTGGAGGTGAGCAGTTCTTC.

This clonotype was seen a single time. The chain recombines TRBV2 with TRBJ2-5, with D perhaps matching TRBD2 (7 bases). In germline, CDR1 is SNHLY, CDR2 FYNNEI. The CDR3 is 13 amino acids. Deletions cut 5 bases from V and 4 bases from J, with 11 bases between. CDR3 DNA sequence: TGTGCCAGCAGTTACAGGGAGGGAGAGACCCAGTACTTC. Protein: CASSYREGETQYF.